The 32 T cell receptor beta chains presented below share a single source sample, sequenced in a study of blood T cell repertoires in COVID-19. Sequenced by immunoSEQ multiplex PCR; TCRdb stores in-frame clones only, minus some. The data contain approximately 440,000 clones, around 91% of them singletons. Sequenced sample: PBMCs or T cells enriched from blood (not recorded which). The source of these receptors is a man between 18 and 35 years old who had recovered from COVID-19.

CDR3 DNA: TGTGCCAGCAGCTCCCGGGGAGTAGACTATGGCTACACCTTC. Amino acid sequence: CASSSRGVDYGYTF. The rearrangement uses TRBV7-2 and TRBJ1-2; D unclear. Germline V lookup: CDR1 SGHTA, CDR2 FQGNSA. The V and J ends lost 4 bases and 3 bases respectively, with 12 bases between them. The CDR3 has 14 amino acids.

The rearrangement links TRBV7-8 to TRBJ1-6; TRBD1 agrees at 7 bases. This CDR3 is built from 16 residues. V was pared by 4 bases and J by 10 bases, with 13 bases of the junction left unmatched. Looked up from germline, CDR1 is SGHVS and CDR2 is FQNEAQ. CDR3 sequence (DNA): TGTGCCAGCAGCTCCGACAGGGCTGGGGGACGGTCACCCCTCCACTTT. This translates into CASSSDRAGGRSPLHF.

The genes are TRBV10-2 and TRBJ1-1; possibly TRBD1 for D (5 bases). Germline assignment: CDR1 WSHSY and CDR2 SAAADI. The V gene lost 3 bases and the J gene lost 4 bases, with 9 bases spanning the gap. The CDR3 sequence is 13 residues long. CDR3 DNA: TGCGCCAGCAGTGATTCGGGGGGCACTGAAGCTTTCTTT. It yields the protein CASSDSGGTEAFF.

This clone showed up just once. This chain connects TRBV3-1 (or the pseudogene TRBV3-2) to TRBJ1-2; no clear D gene. CDR3 length equals 11 residues. CDR1 LGHDT and CDR2 YNNKEL come from the germline V gene (reference sequence). Trimming shortened V by 4 bases and J by 8 bases, and 8 bases separated the two germline ends. CDR3 residues: CASSLGDGYTF. CDR3 sequence (DNA): TGTGCCAGCAGCCTGGGAGACGGCTACACCTTC.

The chain employs TRBV5-1 and TRBJ1-6, with 9 bases that match TRBD1. Germline CDR1 is SGHRS and CDR2 is YFSETQ. The V segment lost 4 bases and the J segment 10 bases; nucleotides outside the gene matches: 9. The CDR3 has 15 amino acids. The CDR3 is CASSIGTGKGSPLHF. CDR3 sequence (DNA): TGCGCCAGCAGCATCGGGACAGGGAAGGGATCACCCCTCCACTTT.

J is TRBJ2-5 and V is TRBV4-1, with a possible D match to TRBD2 (5 bases). This CDR3 spans 15 amino acids. V was clipped by 3 bases and J by 5 bases, with 16 bases between them. Germline assignment: CDR1 MGHRA and CDR2 YSYEKL. This CDR3 is CASSQHRPREETQYF. The CDR3 DNA sequence: TGCGCCAGCAGCCAGCATAGGCCTAGGGAGGAGACCCAGTACTTC.

The count of this clone is one. The chain employs TRBV9 and TRBJ1-5; D gene uncertain. This CDR3 is built from 14 residues. Germline lookup yields CDR1 SGDLS and CDR2 YYNGEE. The ends were cut back, 3 bases at V and 4 bases at J, with 11 bases in the middle. CDR3 DNA: TGTGCCAGCAGCGCCTCGGTCCGAAATCAGCCCCAGCATTTT. As protein: CASSASVRNQPQHF.

CDR3: CAISEGGGRGETQYF. The DNA of the CDR3 is TGTGCCATCAGTGAGGGGGGAGGGCGAGGAGAGACCCAGTACTTC. This chain connects TRBV10-3 to TRBJ2-5, with 7 bases that match TRBD2. CDR1 is ENHRY and CDR2 is SYGVKD in the germline V gene. The CDR3 consists of 15 residues. V was pared by 2 bases and J by 4 bases, with 7 bases of the junction left unmatched.

This chain connects TRBV18 to TRBJ2-3; 9 bases match TRBD1. Unmatched junction bases numbered 8, after V lost 8 bases and J lost 5 bases. Germline V CDR1 and CDR2: KGHSH, LQKENI. The CDR3 length is 14 residues. This chain's CDR3 is CASRGQGSRDTQYF. Written as DNA, the CDR3 is TGTGCCAGCCGAGGACAGGGGTCGAGAGATACGCAGTATTTT.

This rearrangement joins TRBV3-1 (or the pseudogene TRBV3-2) to TRBJ2-7; 7 positions match TRBD2. The CDR3 runs 15 residues. V shed 0 bases, J shed 2 bases, and the junction held 4 bases outside the gene matches. Germline V gene lookup returns CDR1 LGHDT and CDR2 YNNKEL (reference sequence). The CDR3 DNA sequence: TGTGCCAGCAGCCAAGATCGCCTAGCGGCCTACGAGCAGTACTTC. Its protein is CASSQDRLAAYEQYF.

The chain joins TRBV11-2 to TRBJ1-3; TRBD1 matches 10 bases. The germline V gene encodes CDR1 SGHAT and CDR2 FQNNGV. The CDR3 loop spans 18 amino acids. V shed 5 bases, J shed 0 bases, and the junction held 10 bases outside the gene matches. DNA for the CDR3: TGTGCCAGCAGCAAGGACAGGGGGAAGTTTCTCTCTGGAAACACCATATATTTT. It specifies CASSKDRGKFLSGNTIYF.

This clone has just a few counts. The DNA for the CDR3 is TGTGCCAGCAGCTTGTACCAGGGTTCCACTGAAGCTTTCTTT. This codes for CASSLYQGSTEAFF. The chain carries TRBV5-6 and TRBJ1-1; TRBD1 might be the D (5 bases). V was trimmed by 1 base and J by 4 bases, leaving 11 bases between them. Per germline, CDR1 SGHDT and CDR2 YYEEEE. The CDR3 contains 14 residues. Looking up the rest from reference TRBV5-6 and TRBJ1-1 gives the full variable domain: DAGVTQSPTHLIKTRGQQVTLRCSPKSGHDTVSWYQQALGQGPQFIFQYYEEEERQRGNFPDRFSGHQFPNYSSELNVNALLLGDSALYLCASSLYQGSTEAFFGQGTRLTVV.

The genes are TRBV19 and TRBJ2-7; the match to TRBD1 covers 12 bases. The CDR3 loop spans 14 amino acids. The ends lost 5 bases at V and 6 bases at J; junction bases unmatched: 5. The germline CDR1 and CDR2 sequences are LNHDA and SQIVND (reference sequence). The DNA of the CDR3 is TGTGCCAGTAGTTTCCGGGACAGGGGGCGCGAGCAGTACTTC. This gives the protein CASSFRDRGREQYF.

The chain employs TRBV28 and TRBJ1-5; maybe TRBD1 (5 bases). CDR1 and CDR2 from the germline V gene are MDHEN and SYDVKM. CDR3 length: 17 amino acids. V lost 7 bases to trimming and J lost 4 bases, with 23 bases between them. The CDR3 loop is CASNAPRLEGYNQPQHF. For the CDR3, the DNA is TGTGCCAGCAACGCCCCCCGCCTGGAGGGGTATAATCAGCCCCAGCATTTT.

V gene TRBV4-1 combines with J gene TRBJ2-2, with 10 nucleotides matching TRBD2. This CDR3 has 16 residues. In germline, CDR1 is MGHRA, CDR2 YSYEKL. Unmatched junction bases numbered 13, after V lost 2 bases and J lost 13 bases. The CDR3 protein is CASSQNELAGLGGLFF. In nucleotides, the CDR3 is TGCGCCAGCAGCCAAAATGAACTAGCGGGGTTAGGCGGGCTGTTTTTT.

The chain is built from TRBV28 and TRBJ2-3, with TRBD2 matching over 7 bases. Trimming cost V 9 bases and J 2 bases; bases outside gene matches: 5. CDR3 size: 13 residues. CDR1 is MDHEN, CDR2 SYDVKM, per germline. CDR3 sequence: CASASGHTDTQYF. As DNA, the CDR3 is TGTGCCAGTGCTAGCGGACACACAGATACGCAGTATTTT.

The chain couples TRBV27 to TRBJ2-1; the D gene is possibly TRBD1 (6 bases). Trimming took 2 bases from V and 6 from J, leaving 11 bases between them. CDR1 is MNHEY, CDR2 SMNVEV, per germline (reference sequence). This CDR3 has 14 amino acids. CDR3 residues: CASSLGGALNEQFF. In DNA, the CDR3 is TGTGCCAGCAGTTTAGGGGGCGCCCTCAATGAGCAGTTCTTC.

This clone was counted once. V is TRBV19 and J is TRBJ1-5; D gene unclear. Germline V gene data show CDR1 as LNHDA and CDR2 as SQIVND (reference sequence). The ends were cut back, 3 bases at V and 6 bases at J, with 15 bases in the middle. There are 15 residues in the CDR3. CDR3 residues: CASSITAAEIQPQHF. CDR3 nucleotide sequence: TGTGCCAGTAGTATTACAGCAGCCGAAATTCAGCCCCAGCATTTT.

The J gene is TRBJ2-1, the V gene TRBV11-2, with D unclear. Germline V CDR1 and CDR2: SGHAT, FQNNGV. The CDR3 is made up of 15 amino acids. V was pared by 6 bases and J by 0 bases, with 12 bases between. CDR3 sequence: CASRSSVDSYNEQFF. As DNA, the CDR3 is TGTGCCAGCAGGTCCTCGGTAGACTCCTACAATGAGCAGTTCTTC.

This chain uses TRBV19 with TRBJ1-1, with D perhaps TRBD1 (6 bases). Germline CDR1 and CDR2: LNHDA and SQIVND (reference sequence). V lost 6 bases to trimming and J lost 4 bases, with 12 bases between them. This CDR3 contains 13 residues. CDR3 sequence reads: CASRTQGFTEAFF. In DNA form, the CDR3 reads TGTGCCAGTAGGACACAGGGTTTCACTGAAGCTTTCTTT. Using reference TRBV19 and TRBJ1-1 for the parts outside the CDR3, the full variable domain is DGGITQSPKYLFRKEGQNVTLSCEQNLNHDAMYWYRQDPGQGLRLIYYSQIVNDFQKGDIAEGYSVSREKKESFPLTVTSAQKNPTAFYLCASRTQGFTEAFFGQGTRLTVV.

This chain connects TRBV3-1 (or the pseudogene TRBV3-2) to TRBJ2-5; 9 bases fit TRBD2. This CDR3 comprises 16 residues. From germline, CDR1 is LGHDT and CDR2 YNNKEL (reference sequence). With V trimmed by 1 base and J by 4 bases, 7 bases remained unmatched. CDR3 bases: TGTGCCAGCAGCCAAGGACTAGCGGAGGGGGGAGAGACCCAGTACTTC. Its protein is CASSQGLAEGGETQYF.

This clone was found once. This chain links TRBV6-5 with TRBJ1-4, with 10 bases aligning to TRBD1. Germline loops: CDR1 MNHEY, CDR2 SVGAGI. The CDR3 spans 14 residues. The ends lost 6 bases at V and 8 bases at J; junction bases unmatched: 6. The CDR3: CASRPGTGVEKLFF. In DNA form, the CDR3 reads TGTGCCAGCAGGCCCGGGACAGGGGTCGAAAAACTGTTTTTT.

V usage is TRBV19 and J usage is TRBJ1-2; 7 bases line up with TRBD1. Germline CDR1 is LNHDA and CDR2 is SQIVND (reference sequence). J gave up 3 bases and V 1 base, and 8 bases lay outside the gene matches. The CDR3 sequence is 16 residues long. The CDR3 region has the DNA TGTGCCAGTAGTATAGTCGGGACAGCGGATCACTATGGCTACACCTTC. Amino acid sequence: CASSIVGTADHYGYTF.

The chain couples TRBV5-4 to TRBJ2-5, with D perhaps matching TRBD1 (8 bases). Germline V gives CDR1 SGHNT, CDR2 YYREEE (reference sequence). The CDR3 is 15 residues long. Between the trimmed V and J ends, which lost 4 bases and 3 bases, there was a span of 16 bases. For the CDR3, the DNA is TGTGCCAGCAGCCGAACCACAGGGGGGGAAGAGACCCAGTACTTC. It is translated as CASSRTTGGEETQYF.

This clone was picked up a small number of times. The rearrangement uses TRBV6-5 and TRBJ2-2; perhaps TRBD2 as D (5 bases). V was pared by 0 bases and J by 6 bases, with 8 bases between. The CDR3 is 14 amino acids. CDR1 and CDR2 from the germline V gene are MNHEY and SVGAGI. The CDR3 loop reads CASSYSRVSGELFF. The CDR3 DNA reads as TGTGCCAGCAGTTACTCGAGGGTGTCCGGGGAGCTGTTTTTT.

The chain is built from TRBV19 and TRBJ1-3; a weak D match, TRBD1 (6 bases). This CDR3 contains 15 residues. The germline V and J ends were trimmed by 4 bases and 2 bases, with 12 bases remaining between them. Germline V gives CDR1 LNHDA, CDR2 SQIVND (reference sequence). The CDR3 coding sequence is TGTGCCAGTAGTAGCCGACAGGAGCCTGGAAACACCATATATTTT. Protein sequence: CASSSRQEPGNTIYF.

This chain joins TRBV11-2 and TRBJ1-2; D not resolved. This CDR3 comprises 16 residues. The germline V gene has CDR1 SGHAT and CDR2 FQNNGV. Trimming left V 5 bases short and J 0 bases short, with 16 bases between. The CDR3 DNA follows: TGTGCCAGCAGCCCCACCGGGAGGGATGCTAACTATGGCTACACCTTC. Protein: CASSPTGRDANYGYTF. The variable domain in full, completed from reference TRBV11-2 and TRBJ1-2, reads EAGVAQSPRYKIIEKRQSVAFWCNPISGHATLYWYQQILGQGPKLLIQFQNNGVVDDSQLPKDRFSAERLKGVDSTLKIQPAKLEDSAVYLCASSPTGRDANYGYTFGSGTRLTVV.

CDR3 sequence: CASSLALASGGGNTEAFF. The DNA of the CDR3 is TGCGCCAGCAGCTTGGCGTTGGCGTCGGGAGGAGGTAACACTGAAGCTTTCTTT. This rearrangement joins TRBV5-1 to TRBJ1-1, with D unresolved. The V and J ends lost 0 bases and 2 bases respectively, with 20 bases between them. There are 18 residues in the CDR3. The V gene's germline CDR1 is SGHRS and CDR2 YFSETQ.

The count of this clone is one. Distinct nucleotide sequences in the sample also encode this CDR3. Written as DNA, the CDR3 is TGTGCCAGCAGTCCGTTAGGAAACACCATATATTTT. Translation: CASSPLGNTIYF. The chain carries TRBV3-1 (or the pseudogene TRBV3-2) and TRBJ1-3, with no clear D. Trimming cost V 6 bases and J 4 bases, with 7 bases left between them. The CDR3 extends over 12 amino acids. Germline V lookup: CDR1 LGHDT, CDR2 YNNKEL (reference sequence).

The chain couples TRBV27 to TRBJ1-2; D is unresolved. The CDR3 runs to 14 residues. Trimming stripped 0 bases from V and 0 bases from J, with 5 bases between. CDR1 is MNHEY, CDR2 SMNVEV, per germline (reference sequence). The CDR3: CASSLSPANYGYTF. The CDR3 bases are TGTGCCAGCAGTTTATCGCCAGCTAACTATGGCTACACCTTC.

The rearrangement uses TRBV29-1 and TRBJ1-2; TRBD1 matches 7 bases. The CDR3 totals 13 residues. The germline gives CDR1 SQVTM, CDR2 ANQGSEA. The V gene end was trimmed by 4 bases and the J gene end by 8 bases; junction bases not matched to a gene: 10. The CDR3: CSVGGRDRSGYTF. In DNA form, the CDR3 reads TGCAGCGTTGGCGGCCGGGACAGAAGCGGCTACACCTTC. The full variable domain, with the rest looked up from reference TRBV29-1 and TRBJ1-2, is SAVISQKPSRDICQRGTSLTIQCQVDSQVTMMFWYRQQPGQSLTLIATANQGSEATYESGFVIDKFPISRPNLTFSTLTVSNMSPEDSSIYLCSVGGRDRSGYTFGSGTRLTVV.

The chain employs TRBV7-9 and TRBJ1-1; D is unresolved. The CDR3 runs to 14 residues. Per germline, CDR1 SEHNR and CDR2 FQNEAQ (reference sequence). The V end lost 3 bases, the J end lost 1 base, and 9 bases lay between the germline ends. The CDR3 reads CASSFGRSNTEAFF. In DNA form, the CDR3 reads TGTGCCAGCAGCTTCGGGAGATCGAACACTGAAGCTTTCTTT.